Below, 10 T cell receptor beta chains from the same sample are listed, as sequenced in a study of CD8 T cells in ankylosing spondylitis. A single record per CDR3 protein comes from TCRdb applying MiXCR to the 5' RACE reads. Among 240,000 or so distinct CDR3 sequences, 7.5% to 9% were seen once, and the ten largest hold nearly 7%. Sequencing was done on a sample of blood, either unsorted or a sorted T cell fraction (not recorded which). Receptors originate from a male donor with ankylosing spondylitis or in good health (not recorded which).

This clonotype was observed many times. CDR3 sequence reads: CSVEQPDREDGYTF. CDR3 nucleotide sequence: TGCAGCGTTGAGCAACCCGACAGGGAGGATGGCTACACCTTC. The chain is built from TRBV29-1 and TRBJ1-2, with 7 bases lining up with TRBD1. The V gene's germline CDR1 is SQVTM and CDR2 ANQGSEA. V lost 3 bases to trimming and J lost 6 bases; unmatched junction nucleotides: 10. This CDR3 comprises 14 residues.

The chain links TRBV11-2 to TRBJ2-7; tentatively, D is TRBD2 (5 bases). Germline V gene data show CDR1 as SGHAT and CDR2 as FQNNGV. V was clipped by 5 bases and J by 5 bases, with 16 bases between them. The CDR3 extends over 14 amino acids. CDR3 region: CASSRARGSNEQYF. The CDR3 DNA reads TGTGCCAGCAGCCGGGCTCGGGGATCCAACGAGCAGTACTTC.

This clonotype was detected ten times or more. V is TRBV5-5 and J is TRBJ1-2; D unclear. CDR1 is SGHKS and CDR2 is YYEKEE in the germline V gene (reference sequence). This CDR3 comprises 12 residues. The V end was cut by 4 bases, the J end by 2 bases, with 6 bases between. The CDR3 nucleotides read TGTGCCAGCAGCGCCCCCAACTATGGCTACACCTTC. Translating gives CASSAPNYGYTF.

The sample holds many counts of this clonotype. The chain is built from TRBV20-1 and TRBJ2-4, with 7 bases lining up with TRBD2. The CDR3 totals 14 residues. V dropped 6 bases and J dropped 9; count of bases not matched to a gene: 14. The V gene's germline CDR1 is DFQATT and CDR2 SNEGSKA (reference sequence). For the CDR3, the DNA is TGCAGTGCAACCGACACGGGGTCGGGGGGCATTCAGTACTTC. It yields the protein CSATDTGSGGIQYF.

This clonotype was picked up a small number of times. The chain carries TRBV20-1 and TRBJ1-2, with 9 bases lining up with TRBD1. Germline values: CDR1 DFQATT, CDR2 SNEGSKA (reference sequence). This CDR3 contains 14 residues. V trimming: 1 base; J trimming: 8 bases; junction bases outside the gene matches: 8. CDR3 bases: TGCAGTGCTAGAGCTTGGGACAGGGCATCGGGCTACACCTTC. As protein: CSARAWDRASGYTF.

The chain uses TRBV24-1 and TRBJ2-1; maybe TRBD1 (5 bases). Germline values: CDR1 KGHDR, CDR2 SFDVKD. This CDR3 is 13 amino acids long. V lost 5 bases and J lost 10, with 14 bases in between. The CDR3, as DNA: TGTGCCACCAGTGTGTCGGGTAACAGGGAGCAGTTCTTC. Its translation is CATSVSGNREQFF.

This clonotype was seen at least ten times. The V gene is TRBV12-3 or TRBV12-4, the J gene TRBJ2-1; TRBD1 aligns across 7 bases. V dropped 5 bases and J dropped 4; count of bases not matched to a gene: 5. The CDR3 is 14 residues long. The CDR3 protein is CASSPGTDYNEQFF. Here the CDR3 DNA reads TGTGCCAGCAGTCCTGGGACAGATTACAATGAGCAGTTCTTC.

This clonotype has a count of ten or more. The rearrangement joins TRBV5-1 to TRBJ1-1, with TRBD1 matching over 8 bases. The junction had 12 bases not matched to a gene; V was cut back by 5 bases and J by 3 bases. The CDR3 loop spans 16 amino acids. Germline V gene sequence: CDR1 SGHRS, CDR2 YFSETQ. DNA of the CDR3: TGCGCCAGCAGTCGGCAACCGGGACAGGAGTACACTGAAGCTTTCTTT. This gives the protein CASSRQPGQEYTEAFF.

The table lists this clonotype with many counts. V and J are TRBV29-1 and TRBJ2-7; D possibly corresponds to TRBD2 (6 bases). Deletions cut 4 bases from V and 0 bases from J, with 10 bases between. Germline V CDR1 and CDR2: SQVTM, ANQGSEA. This CDR3 region has 13 residues. The DNA of the CDR3 is TGCAGCGTTGCGGACGGGAGCTCCTACGAGCAGTACTTC. Translated: CSVADGSSYEQYF.

At least ten counts were recorded for this clonotype. The V and J genes are TRBV7-2 and TRBJ2-7; tentatively, D is TRBD2 (5 bases). The CDR3 is 14 residues long. Germline V gives CDR1 SGHTA, CDR2 FQGNSA. Trimming pared 2 bases from V and 5 bases from J, leaving 13 bases between. Written as DNA, the CDR3 is TGTGCCAGCAGCTTAACGAACAGAGGGAACGAGCAGTACTTC. Translating it yields CASSLTNRGNEQYF.